This TCR beta chain was observed in a study of cytotoxic CD8 clonotypes in ibrutinib-treated CLL. Germline V gene data show CDR1 as SGHDN and CDR2 as FVKESK. Trimming took 4 bases from V and 7 from J, leaving 8 bases between them. CDR3 size: 12 residues. As to this clone: The antigen is unknown.

The table came from immunoSEQ multiplex PCR; TCRdb's copy has only in-frame clones and leaves some out. The data hold 150,000 to 200,000 clones, with around nine tenths observed a single time. Investigators sourced approximately 2.1 micrograms of genomic DNA from cryopreserved PBMCs for TCR beta libraries. The study, taken as a whole, reports: Clonality was higher at ibrutinib response and returned toward baseline at progression.

V gene TRBV14 combines with J gene TRBJ2-1, with unresolved D. This TCR was sampled from a human donor with chronic lymphocytic leukemia. Sequenced here: PBMCs, sampled at disease progression, from a patient treated with ibrutinib. CDR3 DNA: TGTGCCAGCAGCCGGGTTGAGAATGAGCAGTTCTTC. Translating gives CASSRVENEQFF.